The rows below give T cell receptor beta chains drawn from one sample of a study of T cell responses to AZD1222 COVID-19 vaccine. Data came from immunoSEQ multiplex PCR; TCRdb stores just in-frame clones and leaves some out. The sample includes 100,000 to 120,000 clones, 70% to 90% of them seen just once. This specimen was peripheral blood, taken on day 0 of AZD1222 vaccination. Every receptor here comes from an adult in good health. CDR3s include the opening cysteine and the closing phenylalanine or tryptophan. Each record gives: D gene, J gene, V gene, clone size, CDR3 DNA, CDR3 protein. The D gene is left open where the match is weak. Some rows mark clone size as missing; the rest say once, few, many or name a class of expanded clone.

d_call: .; j_call: TRBJ1-2; v_call: TRBV28; clone_size: .; cdr3_nt: TGTGCCAGCAGTTCCTCGGACCGACCCTACTTCACCTTC; cdr3_aa: CASSSSDRPYFTF
d_call: .; j_call: TRBJ2-7; v_call: TRBV27; clone_size: .; cdr3_nt: TGTGCCAGCAGTTCCCCGGGACTGGGATCCTACGAGCAGTACTTC; cdr3_aa: CASSSPGLGSYEQYF
d_call: .; j_call: TRBJ1-6; v_call: TRBV25-1; clone_size: .; cdr3_nt: TGTGCCAGCAGTGGAACCAGGAACTCACCCCTCCACTTT; cdr3_aa: CASSGTRNSPLHF
d_call: .; j_call: TRBJ2-7; v_call: TRBV19; clone_size: .; cdr3_nt: TGTGCCAGTAGTAGCGGACAGTCTAGAGAGCAGTACTTC; cdr3_aa: CASSSGQSREQYF
d_call: TRBD1; j_call: TRBJ1-1; v_call: TRBV9; clone_size: .; cdr3_nt: TGTGCCAGCAGCTTTGGGACAGGCGCTAACACTGAAGCTTTCTTT; cdr3_aa: CASSFGTGANTEAFF
d_call: .; j_call: TRBJ2-7; v_call: TRBV3-1/TRBV3-2; clone_size: .; cdr3_nt: TGTGCCAGCAGCCAAGGCCCGGATTCTTCCTACGAGCAGTACTTC; cdr3_aa: CASSQGPDSSYEQYF
d_call: TRBD1; j_call: TRBJ2-2; v_call: TRBV11-1; clone_size: .; cdr3_nt: TGTGCCAGCAGCCCCGGGACAGCGAACACCGGGGAGCTGTTTTTT; cdr3_aa: CASSPGTANTGELFF
d_call: .; j_call: TRBJ2-1; v_call: TRBV18; clone_size: .; cdr3_nt: TGTGCCAGCTCACTACAGGTTTCTAACAATGAGCAGTTCTTC; cdr3_aa: CASSLQVSNNEQFF
d_call: .; j_call: TRBJ1-5; v_call: TRBV28; clone_size: .; cdr3_nt: TGTGCCAGCAGTTTAGCGGTTAGGCAGCCCCAGCATTTT; cdr3_aa: CASSLAVRQPQHF
d_call: .; j_call: TRBJ2-1; v_call: TRBV5-1; clone_size: once; cdr3_nt: TGCGCCAGCAGCTTGCGAAGAAGCTCCTACAATGAGCAGTTCTTC; cdr3_aa: CASSLRRSSYNEQFF
d_call: TRBD1; j_call: TRBJ1-2; v_call: TRBV25-1; clone_size: .; cdr3_nt: TGTGCCAGCAGGTCTGGACAGGGCTATGGCTACACCTTC; cdr3_aa: CASRSGQGYGYTF
d_call: TRBD2; j_call: TRBJ2-5; v_call: TRBV28; clone_size: .; cdr3_nt: TGTGCCAGCAGTGCCCCCCGGACTAGCGGGAGTCCTAAGACCCAGTACTTC; cdr3_aa: CASSAPRTSGSPKTQYF
d_call: .; j_call: TRBJ1-2; v_call: TRBV5-1; clone_size: .; cdr3_nt: TGCGCCAGCAGTGAACCCCCAACGGGTGGCTACACCTTC; cdr3_aa: CASSEPPTGGYTF
d_call: TRBD2; j_call: TRBJ2-3; v_call: TRBV11-2; clone_size: .; cdr3_nt: TGTGCCAGCAGCACCCGGACTAGCGTCACAGATACGCAGTATTTT; cdr3_aa: CASSTRTSVTDTQYF